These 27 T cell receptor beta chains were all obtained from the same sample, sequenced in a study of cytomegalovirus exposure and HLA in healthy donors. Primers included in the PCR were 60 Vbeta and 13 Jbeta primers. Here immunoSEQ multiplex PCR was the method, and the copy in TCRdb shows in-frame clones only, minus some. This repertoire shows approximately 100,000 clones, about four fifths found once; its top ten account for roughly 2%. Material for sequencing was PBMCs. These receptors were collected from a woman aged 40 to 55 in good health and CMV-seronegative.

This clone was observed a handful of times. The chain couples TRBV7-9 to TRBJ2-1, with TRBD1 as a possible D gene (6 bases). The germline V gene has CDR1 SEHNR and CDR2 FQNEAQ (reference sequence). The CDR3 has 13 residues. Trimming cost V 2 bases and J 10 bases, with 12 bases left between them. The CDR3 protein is CASSLTLGAEQFF. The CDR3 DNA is TGTGCCAGCAGCTTAACCCTGGGGGCCGAGCAGTTCTTC.

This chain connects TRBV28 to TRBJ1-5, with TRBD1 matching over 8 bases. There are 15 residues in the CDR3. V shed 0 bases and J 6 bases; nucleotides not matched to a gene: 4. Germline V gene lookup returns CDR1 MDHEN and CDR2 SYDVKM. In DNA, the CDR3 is TGTGCCAGCAGTTTATGGACAGGGGAAGGTCAGCCCCAGCATTTT. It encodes CASSLWTGEGQPQHF.

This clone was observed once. For the CDR3, the DNA is TGTGCCAGCAGCCGGGCACAGGGGACGCTAGCGGAGCAGTACTTC. This sequence encodes CASSRAQGTLAEQYF. This rearrangement joins TRBV11-2 to TRBJ2-7; weak D call: TRBD1 (7 bases). From germline, CDR1 is SGHAT and CDR2 FQNNGV. V dropped 5 bases and J dropped 7 bases, with 21 bases sitting between them. This CDR3 contains 15 residues.

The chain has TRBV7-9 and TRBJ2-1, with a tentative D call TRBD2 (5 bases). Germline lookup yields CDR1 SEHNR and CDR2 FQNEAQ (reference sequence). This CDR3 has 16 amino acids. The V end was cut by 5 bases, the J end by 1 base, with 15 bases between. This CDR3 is CASSLGSGWSYNEQFF. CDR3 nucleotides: TGTGCCAGCAGCCTAGGGTCGGGGTGGTCCTACAATGAGCAGTTCTTC. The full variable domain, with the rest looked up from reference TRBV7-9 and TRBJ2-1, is DTGVSQNPRHKITKRGQNVTFRCDPISEHNRLYWYRQTLGQGPEFLTYFQNEAQLEKSRLLSDRFSAERPKGSFSTLEIQRTEQGDSAMYLCASSLGSGWSYNEQFFGPGTRLTVL.

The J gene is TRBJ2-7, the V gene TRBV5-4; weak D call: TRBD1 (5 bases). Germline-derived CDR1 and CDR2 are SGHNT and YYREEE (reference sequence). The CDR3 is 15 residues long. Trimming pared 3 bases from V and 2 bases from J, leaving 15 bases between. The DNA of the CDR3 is TGTGCCAGCAGCTCCCCAGGGATTACCCCCTACGAGCAGTACTTC. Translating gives CASSSPGITPYEQYF.

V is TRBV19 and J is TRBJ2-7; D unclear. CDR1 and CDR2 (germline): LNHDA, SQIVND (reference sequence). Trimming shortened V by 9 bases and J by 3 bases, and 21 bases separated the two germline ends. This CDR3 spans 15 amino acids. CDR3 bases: TGTGCCAGCGCGAGATCGGGTTTTGAAAACTACGAGCAGTACTTC. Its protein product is CASARSGFENYEQYF.

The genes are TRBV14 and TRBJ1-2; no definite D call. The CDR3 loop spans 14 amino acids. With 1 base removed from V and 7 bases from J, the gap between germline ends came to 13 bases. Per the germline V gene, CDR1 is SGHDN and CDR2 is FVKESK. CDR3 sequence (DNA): TGTGCCAGCAGCCAAGTCAAGGAGGGAAGTGGCTACACCTTC. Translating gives CASSQVKEGSGYTF.

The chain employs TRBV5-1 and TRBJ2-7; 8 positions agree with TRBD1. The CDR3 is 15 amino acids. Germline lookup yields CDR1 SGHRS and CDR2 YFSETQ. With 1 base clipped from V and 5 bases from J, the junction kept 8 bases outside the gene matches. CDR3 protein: CASSLLGQGANEQYF. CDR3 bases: TGCGCCAGCAGCTTGCTTGGGCAGGGGGCGAACGAGCAGTACTTC.

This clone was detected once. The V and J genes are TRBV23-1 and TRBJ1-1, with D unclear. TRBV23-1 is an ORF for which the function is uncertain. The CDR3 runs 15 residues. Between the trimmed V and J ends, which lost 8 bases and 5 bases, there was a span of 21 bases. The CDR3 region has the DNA TGCGCCAGCCCAATAGTTGGCAGGTTATATACTGAAGCTTTCTTT. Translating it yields CASPIVGRLYTEAFF.

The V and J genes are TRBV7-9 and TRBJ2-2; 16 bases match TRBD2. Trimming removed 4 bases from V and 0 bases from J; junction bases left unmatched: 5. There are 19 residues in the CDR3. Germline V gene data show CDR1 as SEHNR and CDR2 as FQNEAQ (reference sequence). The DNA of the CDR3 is TGTGCCAGCAGCTACGGGACTAGCGGGAGGGCCTCGAACACCGGGGAGCTGTTTTTT. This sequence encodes CASSYGTSGRASNTGELFF. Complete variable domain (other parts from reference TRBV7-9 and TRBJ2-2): DTGVSQNPRHKITKRGQNVTFRCDPISEHNRLYWYRQTLGQGPEFLTYFQNEAQLEKSRLLSDRFSAERPKGSFSTLEIQRTEQGDSAMYLCASSYGTSGRASNTGELFFGEGSRLTVL.

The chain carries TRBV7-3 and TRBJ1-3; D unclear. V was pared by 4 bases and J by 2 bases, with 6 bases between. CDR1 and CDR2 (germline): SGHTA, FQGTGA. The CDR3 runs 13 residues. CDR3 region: CASSSLPGNTIYF. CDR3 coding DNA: TGTGCCAGCAGCTCCCTTCCTGGAAACACCATATATTTT.

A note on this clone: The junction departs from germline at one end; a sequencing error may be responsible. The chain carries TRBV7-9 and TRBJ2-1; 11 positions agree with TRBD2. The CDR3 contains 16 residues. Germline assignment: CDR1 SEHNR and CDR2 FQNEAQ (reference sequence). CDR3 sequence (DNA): TGTTCCAGCAGCCTATTAGCGGGAGGGAACTACAATGAGCAGTTCTTC. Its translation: CSSSLLAGGNYNEQFF.

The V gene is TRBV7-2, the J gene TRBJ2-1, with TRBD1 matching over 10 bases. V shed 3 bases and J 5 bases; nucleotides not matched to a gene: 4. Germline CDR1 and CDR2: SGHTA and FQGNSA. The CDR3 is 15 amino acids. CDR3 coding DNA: TGTGCCAGCAGCTTCGGACAGGGGGTAGACAATGAGCAGTTCTTC. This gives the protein CASSFGQGVDNEQFF.

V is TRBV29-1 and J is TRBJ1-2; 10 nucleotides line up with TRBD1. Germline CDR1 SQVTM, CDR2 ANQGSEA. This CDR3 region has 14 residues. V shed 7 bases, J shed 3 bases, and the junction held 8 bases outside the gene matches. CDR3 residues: CSGYTGTGDYGYTF. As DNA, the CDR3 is TGCAGCGGATATACCGGGACAGGGGACTATGGCTACACCTTC. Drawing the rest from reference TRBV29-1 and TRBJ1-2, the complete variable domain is SAVISQKPSRDICQRGTSLTIQCQVDSQVTMMFWYRQQPGQSLTLIATANQGSEATYESGFVIDKFPISRPNLTFSTLTVSNMSPEDSSIYLCSGYTGTGDYGYTFGSGTRLTVV.

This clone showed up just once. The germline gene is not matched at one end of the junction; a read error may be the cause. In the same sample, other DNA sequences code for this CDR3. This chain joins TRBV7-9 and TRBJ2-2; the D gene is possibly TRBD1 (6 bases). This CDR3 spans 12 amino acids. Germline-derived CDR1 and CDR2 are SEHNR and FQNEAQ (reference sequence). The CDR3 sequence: CSSSSGAGELFF. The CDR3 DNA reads TGTTCCAGCAGCTCAGGGGCCGGGGAGCTGTTTTTT.

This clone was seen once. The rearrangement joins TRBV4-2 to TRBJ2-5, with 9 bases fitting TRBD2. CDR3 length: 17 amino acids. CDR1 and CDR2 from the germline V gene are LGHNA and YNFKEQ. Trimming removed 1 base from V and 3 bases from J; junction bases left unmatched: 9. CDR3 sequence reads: CASSQGGSGGIEETQYF. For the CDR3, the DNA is TGTGCCAGCAGCCAAGGGGGGAGCGGGGGGATCGAAGAGACCCAGTACTTC.

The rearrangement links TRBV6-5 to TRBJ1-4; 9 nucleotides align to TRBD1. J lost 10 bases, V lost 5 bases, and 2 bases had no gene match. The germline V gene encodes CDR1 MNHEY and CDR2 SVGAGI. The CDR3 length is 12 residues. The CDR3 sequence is CASSETGGKLFF. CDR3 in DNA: TGTGCCAGCAGTGAGACAGGGGGAAAACTGTTTTTT.

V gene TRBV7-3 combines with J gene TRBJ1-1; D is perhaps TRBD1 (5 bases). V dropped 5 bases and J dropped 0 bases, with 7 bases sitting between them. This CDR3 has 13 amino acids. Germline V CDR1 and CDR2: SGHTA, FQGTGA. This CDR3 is CASSLTVNTEAFF. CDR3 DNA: TGTGCCAGCAGCCTGACAGTGAACACTGAAGCTTTCTTT.

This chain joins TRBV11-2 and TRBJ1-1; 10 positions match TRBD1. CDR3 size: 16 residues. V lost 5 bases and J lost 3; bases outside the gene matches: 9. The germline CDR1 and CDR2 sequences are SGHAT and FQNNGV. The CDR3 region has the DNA TGTGCCAGCAGCCGTGGGACAGGGGCTTATTACACTGAAGCTTTCTTT. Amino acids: CASSRGTGAYYTEAFF.

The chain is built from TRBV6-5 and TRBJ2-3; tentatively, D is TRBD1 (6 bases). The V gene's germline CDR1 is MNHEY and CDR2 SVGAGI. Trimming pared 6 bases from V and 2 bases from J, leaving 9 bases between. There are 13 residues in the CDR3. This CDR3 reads CASSRGFTDTQYF. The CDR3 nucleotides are TGTGCCAGCAGCAGGGGATTCACAGATACGCAGTATTTT.

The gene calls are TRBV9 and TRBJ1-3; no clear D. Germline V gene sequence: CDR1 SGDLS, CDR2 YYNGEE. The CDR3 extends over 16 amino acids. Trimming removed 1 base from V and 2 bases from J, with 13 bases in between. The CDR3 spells CASSVNDWNAGNTIYF. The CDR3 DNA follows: TGTGCCAGCAGCGTAAACGACTGGAATGCTGGAAACACCATATATTTT.

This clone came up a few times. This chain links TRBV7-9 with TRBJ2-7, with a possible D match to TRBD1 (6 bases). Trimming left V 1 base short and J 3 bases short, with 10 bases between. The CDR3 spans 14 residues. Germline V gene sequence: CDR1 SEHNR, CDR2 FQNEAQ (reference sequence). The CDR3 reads CASSLVVGGYEQYF. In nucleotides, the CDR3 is TGTGCCAGCAGCTTAGTAGTAGGGGGCTACGAGCAGTACTTC.

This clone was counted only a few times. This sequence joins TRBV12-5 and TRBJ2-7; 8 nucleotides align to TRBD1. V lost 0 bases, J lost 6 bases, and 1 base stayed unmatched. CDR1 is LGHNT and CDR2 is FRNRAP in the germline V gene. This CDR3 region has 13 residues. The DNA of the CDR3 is TGTGCTAGTGGTTTGGTAGACAGGGGCGAGCAGTACTTC. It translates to CASGLVDRGEQYF.

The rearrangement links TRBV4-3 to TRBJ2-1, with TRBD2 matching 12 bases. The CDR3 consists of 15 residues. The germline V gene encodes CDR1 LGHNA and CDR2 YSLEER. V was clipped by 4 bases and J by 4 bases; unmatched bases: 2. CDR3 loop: CASSRLAGVYNEQFF. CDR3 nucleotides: TGCGCCAGCAGCCGACTAGCGGGGGTGTACAATGAGCAGTTCTTC.

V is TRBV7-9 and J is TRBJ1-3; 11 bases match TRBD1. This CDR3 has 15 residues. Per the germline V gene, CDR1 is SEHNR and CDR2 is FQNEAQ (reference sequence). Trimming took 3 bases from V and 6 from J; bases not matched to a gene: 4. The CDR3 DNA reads TGTGCCAGCAGCTTCGGACAGGGGGCTTTAAACACCATATATTTT. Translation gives CASSFGQGALNTIYF.

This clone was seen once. CDR3 DNA: TGTGCCAGCAGTGAAGCGCGACAGCAAGAGACCCAGTACTTC. It translates to CASSEARQQETQYF. The chain links TRBV6-1 to TRBJ2-5, with TRBD1 as a possible D gene (5 bases). This CDR3 has 14 amino acids. Per the germline V gene, CDR1 is MNHNS and CDR2 is SASEGT. The V and J ends lost 0 bases and 2 bases respectively, with 7 bases between them.

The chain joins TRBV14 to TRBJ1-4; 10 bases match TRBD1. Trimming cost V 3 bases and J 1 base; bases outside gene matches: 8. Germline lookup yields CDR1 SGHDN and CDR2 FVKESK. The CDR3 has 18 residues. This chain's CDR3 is CASSHKRTGGKTNEKLFF. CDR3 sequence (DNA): TGTGCCAGCAGCCATAAACGGACAGGGGGGAAAACTAATGAAAAACTGTTTTTT. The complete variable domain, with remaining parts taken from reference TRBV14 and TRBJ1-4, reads EAGVTQFPSHSVIEKGQTVTLRCDPISGHDNLYWYRRVMGKEIKFLLHFVKESKQDESGMPNNRFLAERTGGTYSTLKVQPAELEDSGVYFCASSHKRTGGKTNEKLFFGSGTQLSVL.